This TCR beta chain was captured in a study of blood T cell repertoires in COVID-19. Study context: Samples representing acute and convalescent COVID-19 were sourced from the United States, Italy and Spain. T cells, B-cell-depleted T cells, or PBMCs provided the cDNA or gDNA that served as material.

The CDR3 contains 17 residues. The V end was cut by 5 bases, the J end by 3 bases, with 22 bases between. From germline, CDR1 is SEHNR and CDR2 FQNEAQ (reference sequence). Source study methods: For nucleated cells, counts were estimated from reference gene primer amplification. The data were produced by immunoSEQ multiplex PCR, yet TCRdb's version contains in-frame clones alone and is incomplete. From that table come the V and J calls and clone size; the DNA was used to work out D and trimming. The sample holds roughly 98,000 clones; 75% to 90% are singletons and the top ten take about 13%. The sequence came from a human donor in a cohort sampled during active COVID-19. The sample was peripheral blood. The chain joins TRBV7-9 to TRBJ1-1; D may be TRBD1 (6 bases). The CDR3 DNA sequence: TGTGCCAGCAGCCCGCTAGGGGGTATCGGACGGGACACTGAAGCTTTCTTT. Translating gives CASSPLGGIGRDTEAFF. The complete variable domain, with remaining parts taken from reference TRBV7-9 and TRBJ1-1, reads DTGVSQNPRHKITKRGQNVTFRCDPISEHNRLYWYRQTLGQGPEFLTYFQNEAQLEKSRLLSDRFSAERPKGSFSTLEIQRTEQGDSAMYLCASSPLGGIGRDTEAFFGQGTRLTVV.